This TCR beta chain came from a study of STAT5B mutations in CD4+ large granular lymphocyte leukemia. The study's findings and limits: TRBV06-family usage was enriched in top patient clones (8/27) versus controls (2/35). No patients shared main leukemic clonotypes, though around 25% appeared at low frequency elsewhere.

Concerning this clone itself: The antigen is not known.

The protocol was immunoSEQ multiplex PCR, while the TCRdb copy is restricted to in-frame clones and leaves out a portion. In the table there are some 30,000 clones, roughly two thirds of which are singletons. V lost 5 bases, J lost 2 bases, and 8 bases stayed unmatched. This CDR3 has 16 residues. The germline gives CDR1 SGHTS, CDR2 YDEGEE. This TCR was recovered from a human donor in good health. Sequencing used CD4+ T cells from blood buffy coats. This chain joins TRBV5-8 and TRBJ2-3; 10 nucleotides line up with TRBD1. The CDR3: CASSTWGQGNTDTQYF. The DNA for the CDR3 is TGTGCCAGCAGTACGTGGGGACAGGGGAACACAGATACGCAGTATTTT.